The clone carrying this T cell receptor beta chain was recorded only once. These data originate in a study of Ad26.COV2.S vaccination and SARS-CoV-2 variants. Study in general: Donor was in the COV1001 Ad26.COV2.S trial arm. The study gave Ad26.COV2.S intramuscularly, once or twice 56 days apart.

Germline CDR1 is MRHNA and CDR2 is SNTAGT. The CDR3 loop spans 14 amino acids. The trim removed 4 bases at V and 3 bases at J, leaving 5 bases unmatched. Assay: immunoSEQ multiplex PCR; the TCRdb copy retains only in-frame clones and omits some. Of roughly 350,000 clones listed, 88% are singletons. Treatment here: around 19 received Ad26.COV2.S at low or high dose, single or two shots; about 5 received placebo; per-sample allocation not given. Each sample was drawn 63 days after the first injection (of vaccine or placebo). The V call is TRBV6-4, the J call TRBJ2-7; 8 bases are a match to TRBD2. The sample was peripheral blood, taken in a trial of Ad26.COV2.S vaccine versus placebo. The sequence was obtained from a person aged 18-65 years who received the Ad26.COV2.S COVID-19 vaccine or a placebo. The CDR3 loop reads CASSVEAGDYEQYF. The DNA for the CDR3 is TGTGCCAGCAGTGTCGAAGCGGGGGACTACGAGCAGTACTTC.